This entry describes one T cell receptor (beta chain). Its specificity is not known. The junction does not match germline at one end; this may be a read error. Regarding time point: late sampling 161 to 241 days after vaccination in a few convalescent patients. Noted treatment: approximately nine-day PBMC culture with coronavirus spike peptide pools or control peptides (ViraFEST assay). ViraFEST stimulated the growth of antigen-specific T cells using peptide pools and subsequently profiled their TCRs by sequencing. Germline V gene lookup returns CDR1 MNHNS and CDR2 SASEGT. This CDR3 is built from 15 residues. The data were taken from a study of vaccination and CD4 T cells after COVID-19. Background on the study: Convalescent patients, SARS-CoV-2 positive by nasal swab PCR, comprised roughly ten mild cases and one severe case. The control cultures got either a CEFX pool, an HIV-1 Nef pool, or no peptide at all. Study-wide points: Median SARS-CoV-2-reactive clonotype numbers went up from approximately 23 to 38, but not significantly.

Sequencing of DNA taken from cultured CD4+ T cells relied on the Oncomine TCR Beta short-read assay. TCRdb fed the PCR reads into MiXCR, producing one record per CDR3 protein. The sample has about 17,000 distinct CDR3 sequences; around half are singletons. The TCR originated in a human donor who had recovered from COVID-19. The source material was CD4+ T cells from blood, cultured in vitro, sampled about 7 months after SARS-CoV-2 vaccination. This sequence joins TRBV6-1 and TRBJ1-1; TRBD1 might be the D (5 bases). DNA of the CDR3: TGTGCCAACAGTGAAGTTGGGGGAATGGGGACTGAAGCTTTCTTT. It encodes CANSEVGGMGTEAFF.